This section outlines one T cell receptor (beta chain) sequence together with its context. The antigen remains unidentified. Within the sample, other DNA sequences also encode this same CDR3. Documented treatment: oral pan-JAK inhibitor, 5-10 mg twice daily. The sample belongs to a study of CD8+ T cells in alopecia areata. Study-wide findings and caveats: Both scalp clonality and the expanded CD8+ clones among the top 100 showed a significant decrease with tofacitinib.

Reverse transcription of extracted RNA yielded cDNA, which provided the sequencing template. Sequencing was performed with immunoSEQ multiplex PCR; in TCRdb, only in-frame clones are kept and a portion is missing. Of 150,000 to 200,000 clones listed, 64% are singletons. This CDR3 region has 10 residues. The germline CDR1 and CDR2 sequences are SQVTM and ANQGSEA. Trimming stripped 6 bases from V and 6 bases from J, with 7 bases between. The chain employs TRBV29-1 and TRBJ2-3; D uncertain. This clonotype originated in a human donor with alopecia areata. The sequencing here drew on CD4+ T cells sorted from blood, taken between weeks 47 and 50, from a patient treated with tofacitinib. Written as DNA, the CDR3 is TGCAGCGTCGTTCCGGATACGCAGTATTTT. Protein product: CSVVPDTQYF.